This T cell receptor (beta chain) was captured in a study of molecular identifiers for immune sequencing clone quantification. Study-level information: Sequencing covered four of five parts into which replicate RNA from roughly 18,000 or 92,000 naive CD8 cells was split.

Each CDR3 protein gets one entry after TCRdb re-called the PCR reads with MiXCR. Of about 320,000 distinct CDR3 sequences listed, around 21% are singletons. The length of the CDR3 is 13 residues. V lost 1 base and J 1 base, leaving 5 bases between the germline ends. In the case of this clonotype: A read error is likely, as this CDR3 ends without the conserved phenylalanine or tryptophan.

This rearrangement joins TRBV12-3 or TRBV12-4 to TRBJ2-7, with unresolved D. The TCR sequence derives from a human donor in good health. Some libraries in this study had Jurkat cell RNA spiked in. The sequenced sample was naive CD8+ T cells from blood, with Jurkat cell RNA spiked in. Stated subset: FACS-sorted CD8+CD4-CCR7+CD45RA+ naive T cells. CDR3 nucleotides: TGTGCCAGCAGTTTAGGGCAGTCCTACGAGCAGTACCTC. As protein: CASSLGQSYEQYL.